This entry lists 29 T cell receptor beta chains sequenced from one sample in a study of tumor-infiltrating lymphocytes in primary liver carcinoma. Unsorted whole blood supplied the blood RNA, and germline DNA was isolated too. The input was 450 to 500 ng total RNA; TCR beta cDNA was made from it with a constant-region primer. The TCR beta library was amplified through three nested multiplex PCR rounds in a modified ARM-PCR procedure. TRBV1-TRBV30 forward primers and a C-beta reverse primer were used in the first two PCR rounds, which each ran for 9 to 10 cycles. TCRdb itself ran the multiplex PCR reads through MiXCR, one entry per CDR3 protein. This table has a few hundred thousand distinct CDR3 sequences, 50% to 75% appearing once. Sequenced material: peripheral blood. These TCRs come from a woman aged 25 to 39 with primary liver carcinoma and hepatitis B virus infection.

Turning to this clonotype: A much larger clone sits a single nucleotide away, making a read error possible. The genes are TRBV6-2 or TRBV6-3 and TRBJ1-3; D ambiguous. The CDR3 runs 15 residues. Germline V gene lookup returns CDR1 MNHEY and CDR2 SVGEGT. The DNA for the CDR3 is TGTGCCAGCTGTTACTCGAAGGACTCTGGAAACACCATATATTTT. Translated: CASCYSKDSGNTIYF.

This clonotype was observed a few times. The chain uses TRBV4-1 and TRBJ2-1; D is uncertain. Trimming shortened V by 3 bases and J by 4 bases, and 10 bases separated the two germline ends. Germline CDR1 and CDR2: MGHRA and YSYEKL. CDR3 length: 14 residues. CDR3 bases: TGCGCCAGCAGCCAGAGGAAAGGATACAATGAGCAGTTCTTC. Protein: CASSQRKGYNEQFF.

This clonotype was counted once. The genes are TRBV24-1 and TRBJ1-2, with 10 bases matching TRBD1. Looked up from germline, CDR1 is KGHDR and CDR2 is SFDVKD. This CDR3 contains 13 residues. Trimming removed 8 bases from V and 6 bases from J; junction bases left unmatched: 5. CDR3 loop: CATKGTGVDGYTF. The CDR3 DNA is TGTGCCACCAAAGGGACAGGGGTGGATGGCTACACCTTC.

This clonotype appeared a few times. This rearrangement joins TRBV12-5 to TRBJ2-5, with a weak D call TRBD2 (6 bases). Trimming left V 2 bases short and J 4 bases short, with 11 bases between. Germline V gives CDR1 LGHNT, CDR2 FRNRAP. This CDR3 comprises 14 residues. CDR3 sequence reads: CASGLWRGAETQYF. The CDR3 nucleotides are TGTGCTAGTGGTTTGTGGCGGGGAGCAGAGACCCAGTACTTC.

As concerns this clonotype: A single base separates this from a much larger clone, so it may be a read error. The chain combines TRBV4-3 with TRBJ2-7; TRBD2 matches 8 bases. CDR3 length: 17 residues. V was clipped by 0 bases and J by 3 bases; unmatched bases: 10. Germline values: CDR1 LGHNA, CDR2 YSLEER. CDR3 in DNA: TGCGCCAGCAGCCAAGAATACCGGGCGGGACTAGTCTACGAGCAGTACTTC. Residues: CASSQEYRAGLVYEQYF.

Points on this clonotype: The junction does not match germline at one end; this may be a read error. The chain couples TRBV4-1 to TRBJ1-1, with D possibly TRBD1 on 5 matching bases. Germline CDR1 reads MGHRA; CDR2 reads YSYEKL. The CDR3 length is 14 residues. The CDR3 region has the DNA TGCGCCAGCAGCCAAGATGGGGGGAGCACTGAAACTTTCTTT. The encoded protein is CASSQDGGSTETFF.

A note on this clonotype: This may be a read error: a much more frequent sequence differs by one nucleotide. This sequence joins TRBV6-5 and TRBJ1-5; no reliable D call. The CDR3 consists of 9 residues. The germline gives CDR1 MNHEY, CDR2 SVGAGI. CDR3 DNA: TGTGCCAGCAGTCAGCCCCTGCATTTT. It codes for CASSQPLHF.

Comments on this clonotype: This clone may be a read error of a much larger clone one base away. The CDR3 DNA follows: TGCTGCGCTCGGGAGGGCGAGCAGTACTTC. Translation: CCAREGEQYF. V usage is TRBV29-1 and J usage is TRBJ2-7; 8 nucleotides line up with TRBD2. CDR1 and CDR2 from the germline V gene are SQVTM and ANQGSEA. The CDR3 is 10 amino acids.

This clonotype occurred a few times. The chain uses TRBV5-5 and TRBJ2-3, with D maybe TRBD1 (7 bases). Germline V gene data show CDR1 as SGHKS and CDR2 as YYEKEE (reference sequence). Deletions cut 4 bases from V and 6 bases from J, with 15 bases between. This CDR3 has 14 amino acids. The CDR3 loop reads CASSITGEADTQYF. For the CDR3, the DNA is TGTGCCAGCAGCATCACAGGGGAGGCCGATACGCAGTATTTT.

V is TRBV12-5 and J is TRBJ2-1; D is uncertain. The CDR3 runs to 16 residues. V was clipped by 2 bases and J by 5 bases, with 16 bases between them. CDR1 and CDR2 (germline): LGHNT, FRNRAP. The CDR3 sequence: CASGLSQENPNNEQFF. Here the CDR3 DNA reads TGTGCTAGTGGTTTGTCTCAAGAAAACCCTAACAATGAGCAGTTCTTC. The variable domain in full, completed from reference TRBV12-5 and TRBJ2-1, reads DARVTQTPRHKVTEMGQEVTMRCQPILGHNTVFWYRQTMMQGLELLAYFRNRAPLDDSGMPKDRFSAEMPDATLATLKIQPSEPRDSAVYFCASGLSQENPNNEQFFGPGTRLTVL.

The chain links TRBV6-6 to TRBJ2-3; D gene uncertain. The CDR3 loop spans 14 amino acids. Germline V gene data show CDR1 as MNHNY and CDR2 as SVGAGI (reference sequence). Trimming removed 9 bases at V and 2 bases at J, with 15 bases between. CDR3 nucleotides: TGTGCCAGTCGTCGGGTGGGTTCCACAGATACGCAGTATTTT. Amino acid sequence: CASRRVGSTDTQYF.

This clonotype came up a few times. This sequence joins TRBV6-2 or TRBV6-3 and TRBJ2-7; D could derive from TRBD1 or TRBD2 (5 bases each). This CDR3 contains 14 residues. V lost 7 bases, J lost 2 bases, and 15 bases lay in between. In germline, CDR1 is MNHEY, CDR2 SVGEGT. The CDR3: CASTSRDGPYEQYF. Written as DNA, the CDR3 is TGTGCCAGCACCAGCCGGGACGGACCCTACGAGCAGTACTTC.

A word on this clonotype: The junction differs from germline at one of its ends, possibly a read error. The V call is TRBV29-1, the J call TRBJ2-6; 7 bases align to TRBD1. The CDR3 consists of 16 residues. Germline CDR1 reads SQVTM; CDR2 reads ANQGSEA. CDR3 DNA: TGCAGTGTCGGGACAGTGCATGGCTCTGGGGCCAACGCCCTGACTTTC. It encodes CSVGTVHGSGANALTF.

For this clonotype: At one end, the junction sequence differs from germline, possibly due to a read error. CDR3 amino acids: CVTRQRFDSNTEELFF. The CDR3 DNA reads as TGTGTCACTCGACAGCGGTTTGATTCGAACACCGAGGAGCTGTTTTTT. The chain recombines TRBV6-5 with TRBJ2-2, with D possibly being TRBD1 or TRBD2 (5 bases each). Looked up from germline, CDR1 is MNHEY and CDR2 is SVGAGI. The CDR3 spans 16 residues.

Remarks on this clonotype: The junction does not match germline at one end; this may be a read error. V gene TRBV11-2 combines with J gene TRBJ1-2, with 9 bases fitting TRBD1. This CDR3 contains 15 residues. Germline loops: CDR1 SGHAT, CDR2 FQNNGV. DNA for the CDR3: TGTACCAGTAGCTTGAGACAGGGGGACCTCTATGGCTACACCTTC. It specifies CTSSLRQGDLYGYTF.

About this clonotype itself: A read error may be the cause here, since a much bigger clone is one base away. The chain joins TRBV12-3 or TRBV12-4 to TRBJ2-3; 8 bases agree with TRBD1. This CDR3 is 13 amino acids long. The V segment lost 5 bases and the J segment 4 bases; nucleotides outside the gene matches: 2. The CDR3 nucleotides read TGTGCCAGCAGTGGACAGGGCTCAGATACGCAGTATTTT. This translates into CASSGQGSDTQYF.

The chain couples TRBV19 to TRBJ1-5, with no clear D. Per germline, CDR1 LNHDA and CDR2 SQIVND (reference sequence). The CDR3 covers 16 residues. V lost 7 bases and J lost 3, with 19 bases in between. The CDR3 sequence: CASTRWDLDSNQPQHF. The CDR3 DNA reads as TGTGCCAGTACCCGGTGGGATCTAGATTCCAATCAGCCCCAGCATTTT. Using reference TRBV19 and TRBJ1-5 for the parts outside the CDR3, the full variable domain is DGGITQSPKYLFRKEGQNVTLSCEQNLNHDAMYWYRQDPGQGLRLIYYSQIVNDFQKGDIAEGYSVSREKKESFPLTVTSAQKNPTAFYLCASTRWDLDSNQPQHFGDGTRLSIL.

This clonotype was seen only a few times. One base away lies a much larger clone, so this may be a sequencing read error. The chain is built from TRBV11-1 and TRBJ1-5, with no clear D. There are 13 residues in the CDR3. Germline-derived CDR1 and CDR2 are SGHAT and FQDESV (reference sequence). CDR3 protein: CASNLNDNQPQHF. The CDR3 DNA sequence: TGTGCCAGCAACTTAAATGACAATCAGCCCCAGCATTTT. The variable domain in full, with the rest retrieved from reference TRBV11-1 and TRBJ1-5, is EAEVAQSPRYKITEKSQAVAFWCDPISGHATLYWYRQILGQGPELLVQFQDESVVDDSQLPKDRFSAERLKGVDSTLKIQPAELGDSAMYLCASNLNDNQPQHFGDGTRLSIL.

A remark on this clonotype: A much bigger clone sits one base away, suggesting this may be a read error. V and J are TRBV4-3 and TRBJ2-2; no clear D. The CDR3 runs 14 residues. Germline V gene data show CDR1 as LGHNA and CDR2 as YSLEER. DNA for the CDR3: TGCGCCAGCAGCCAAATAGGTGCCACCTGGGAGCTGTTTTTT. This sequence encodes CASSQIGATWELFF.

In its sample, this clonotype was seen many times. V gene TRBV29-1 combines with J gene TRBJ2-7; TRBD1 might be the D (5 bases). Trimming removed 6 bases at V and 6 bases at J, with 15 bases between. Germline CDR1 reads SQVTM; CDR2 reads ANQGSEA. The length of the CDR3 is 12 residues. CDR3 protein: CSVRRQYGEQYF. CDR3 DNA: TGCAGCGTCCGAAGACAGTACGGCGAGCAGTACTTC.

This clonotype showed up just a few times. V usage is TRBV14 and J usage is TRBJ2-1; TRBD1 aligns across 9 bases. Trimming at V came to 1 base and at J to 2 bases, leaving 6 bases not matched to a gene. The CDR3 covers 17 residues. In germline, CDR1 is SGHDN, CDR2 FVKESK. CDR3 region: CASSQANRDRAYNEQFF. The DNA for the CDR3 is TGTGCCAGCAGCCAAGCGAATCGGGACAGGGCCTACAATGAGCAGTTCTTC. The full variable domain, in which reference TRBV14 and TRBJ2-1 provide the parts outside the CDR3, is EAGVTQFPSHSVIEKGQTVTLRCDPISGHDNLYWYRRVMGKEIKFLLHFVKESKQDESGMPNNRFLAERTGGTYSTLKVQPAELEDSGVYFCASSQANRDRAYNEQFFGPGTRLTVL.

The chain links TRBV13 to TRBJ2-3; D is possibly TRBD2 (6 bases). Germline lookup yields CDR1 PRHDT and CDR2 FYEKMQ (reference sequence). V was pared by 8 bases and J by 1 base, with 16 bases between. The CDR3 length is 15 residues. The CDR3 sequence is CASLRGGRRTDTQYF. The DNA for the CDR3 is TGTGCCAGCTTGAGAGGAGGGAGGCGCACAGATACGCAGTATTTT. Together with reference TRBV13 and TRBJ2-3, the CDR3 gives the full variable domain: AAGVIQSPRHLIKEKRETATLKCYPIPRHDTVYWYQQGPGQDPQFLISFYEKMQSDKGSIPDRFSAQQFSDYHSELNMSSLELGDSALYFCASLRGGRRTDTQYFGPGTRLTVL.

The sample holds many counts of this clonotype. This sequence joins TRBV6-2 or TRBV6-3 and TRBJ2-1; TRBD2 aligns across 9 bases. Germline V gives CDR1 MNHEY, CDR2 SVGEGT. The CDR3 is made up of 17 amino acids. V shed 0 bases, J shed 2 bases, and the junction held 5 bases outside the gene matches. CDR3 DNA sequence: TGTGCCAGCAGTTACTCTCCATTAGCGGGGGCCTACAATGAGCAGTTCTTC. Residues: CASSYSPLAGAYNEQFF.

As regards this clonotype: Just one base apart from a much larger clone, this may be a read error. The chain links TRBV4-1 to TRBJ2-1, with 9 bases aligning to TRBD2. The CDR3 length is 14 residues. Looked up from germline, CDR1 is MGHRA and CDR2 is YSYEKL. The DNA of the CDR3 is TGCGCCAGCAGCCGGACTAGCGTAATCAATGGGCAGTTCTTC. Protein sequence: CASSRTSVINGQFF.

There are a few counts of this clonotype. The rearrangement links TRBV12-3 or TRBV12-4 to TRBJ1-3; no clear D gene. CDR3 length equals 13 residues. Trimming cost V 5 bases and J 0 bases, with 5 bases left between them. The CDR3 reads CASSPHSGNTIYF. The CDR3 DNA reads as TGTGCCAGCAGTCCCCACTCTGGAAACACCATATATTTT.

With regard to this clonotype: Mismatch with germline at one junction end may stem from a read error. This rearrangement joins TRBV11-2 to TRBJ2-1; TRBD2 matches 8 bases. Per germline, CDR1 SGHAT and CDR2 FQNNGV. The CDR3 has 14 residues. The CDR3 DNA is TGTGCCAGCAGCCAGCGGGAGAGGGGCAGTGAGCAGTGCTTC. It yields the protein CASSQRERGSEQCF. The variable domain in full, with the rest retrieved from reference TRBV11-2 and TRBJ2-1, is EAGVAQSPRYKIIEKRQSVAFWCNPISGHATLYWYQQILGQGPKLLIQFQNNGVVDDSQLPKDRFSAERLKGVDSTLKIQPAKLEDSAVYLCASSQRERGSEQCFGPGTRLTVL.

Worth noting for this clonotype: A much more abundant neighbour one base away suggests this may be a read error. The rearrangement uses TRBV12-3 or TRBV12-4 and TRBJ2-5; either TRBD1 or TRBD2 may supply D (5 bases each). The CDR3 contains 13 residues. DNA of the CDR3: TGTGCCAGCAGCACGGGACGAGGAGAGACCCATTACTTC. This translates into CASSTGRGETHYF.

Turning to this clonotype: The conserved phenylalanine or tryptophan is not found at the CDR3 terminus, so this likely reflects a read error. The chain carries TRBV11-2 and TRBJ2-2, with TRBD2 matching over 7 bases. Germline CDR1 SGHAT, CDR2 FQNNGV. J lost 1 base, V lost 5 bases, and 4 bases had no gene match. The CDR3 runs 15 residues. CDR3 loop: CASSMPGGNTGELFI. CDR3 DNA: TGTGCCAGCAGCATGCCGGGAGGGAACACCGGGGAGCTGTTTATT.

This clonotype appeared a few times. The gene calls are TRBV6-5 and TRBJ2-6, with D possibly TRBD1 on 6 matching bases. This CDR3 has 18 residues. V was trimmed by 6 bases and J by 0 bases, leaving 18 bases between them. The V gene's germline CDR1 is MNHEY and CDR2 SVGAGI. The CDR3 region has the DNA TGTGCCAGCAGCCCGCACCTCAGGGGTGGCTCTGGGGCCAACGTCCTGACTTTC. It translates to CASSPHLRGGSGANVLTF.